This passage covers 5 T cell receptor beta chains from one sample sequenced in a study of blood T cell repertoires in COVID-19. The table came from immunoSEQ multiplex PCR; TCRdb's copy has only in-frame clones and leaves some out. The sample has roughly 57,000 clones, more than 90% seen once. Material for sequencing was peripheral blood. These receptors originate from a human donor in a cohort sampled during active COVID-19.

This clone turned up a few times. This chain links TRBV28 with TRBJ1-5; 8 bases fit TRBD1. The V and J ends lost 6 bases and 6 bases, in that order; junction bases with no gene match: 10. This CDR3 is 15 amino acids long. Germline V gene data show CDR1 as MDHEN and CDR2 as SYDVKM. The CDR3 DNA reads TGTGCCAGCAGACAATACACAGGGGGGGTTCAGCCCCAGCATTTT. Translating it yields CASRQYTGGVQPQHF.

This clone came up once. The chain employs TRBV5-1 and TRBJ2-3; the D gene is possibly TRBD1 (5 bases). CDR1 is SGHRS, CDR2 YFSETQ, per germline. The V gene lost 7 bases and the J gene lost 6 bases, with 21 bases spanning the gap. The CDR3 runs 15 residues. CDR3 bases: TGCGCCAGCGCCCCGGACAACCCATATTCGGATACGCAGTATTTT. It yields the protein CASAPDNPYSDTQYF.

The rearrangement uses TRBV3-1 (or the pseudogene TRBV3-2) and TRBJ1-2; 9 nucleotides line up with TRBD1. The CDR3 has 15 amino acids. The V and J ends lost 3 bases and 4 bases, in that order; junction bases with no gene match: 6. Looked up from germline, CDR1 is LGHDT and CDR2 is YNNKEL (reference sequence). CDR3 region: CASSQGTGPAYGYTF. The CDR3 nucleotides read TGTGCCAGCAGCCAGGGGACAGGGCCGGCCTATGGCTACACCTTC.

J is TRBJ2-3 and V is TRBV25-1; TRBD1 matches 8 bases. The germline V gene has CDR1 MGHDK and CDR2 SYGVNS. The CDR3 covers 15 residues. The V and J ends lost 3 bases and 1 base, in that order; junction bases with no gene match: 3. The CDR3 sequence is CASSEPGQGTDTQYF. CDR3 nucleotide sequence: TGTGCCAGCAGTGAGCCGGGACAGGGCACAGATACGCAGTATTTT. The variable domain in full, completed from reference TRBV25-1 and TRBJ2-3, reads EADIYQTPRYLVIGTGKKITLECSQTMGHDKMYWYQQDPGMELHLIHYSYGVNSTEKGDLSSESTVSRIRTEHFPLTLESARPSHTSQYLCASSEPGQGTDTQYFGPGTRLTVL.

This chain uses TRBV12-3 or TRBV12-4 with TRBJ1-1; D unclear. V lost 5 bases to trimming and J lost 0 bases, with 7 bases between them. There are 13 residues in the CDR3. CDR3 DNA sequence: TGTGCCAGCAGTCTGAGCCTGAACACTGAAGCTTTCTTT. Translating gives CASSLSLNTEAFF.